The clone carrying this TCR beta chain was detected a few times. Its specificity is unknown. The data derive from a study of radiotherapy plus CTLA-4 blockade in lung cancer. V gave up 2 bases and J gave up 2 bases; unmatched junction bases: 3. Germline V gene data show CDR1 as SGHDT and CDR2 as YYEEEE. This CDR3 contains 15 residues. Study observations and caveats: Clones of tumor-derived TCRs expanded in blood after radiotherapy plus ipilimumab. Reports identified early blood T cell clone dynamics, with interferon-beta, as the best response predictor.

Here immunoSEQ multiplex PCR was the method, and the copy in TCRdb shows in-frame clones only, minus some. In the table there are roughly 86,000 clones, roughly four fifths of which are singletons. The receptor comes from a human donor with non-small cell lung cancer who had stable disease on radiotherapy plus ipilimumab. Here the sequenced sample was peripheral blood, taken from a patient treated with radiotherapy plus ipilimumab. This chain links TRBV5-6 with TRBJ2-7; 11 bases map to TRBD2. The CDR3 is CASSLPGLAAYEQYF. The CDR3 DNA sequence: TGTGCCAGCAGCTTACCGGGACTAGCGGCCTACGAGCAGTACTTC.